The 19 T cell receptor beta chains given below trace back to one sample, sequenced in a study of T cell responses to AZD1222 COVID-19 vaccine. This table comes from immunoSEQ multiplex PCR, and its TCRdb copy is limited to in-frame clones, with some not included. Recorded for this sample: over 140,000 clones. The sample taken for sequencing was peripheral blood. The receptors originated from an adult in good health.

The chain links TRBV2 to TRBJ2-2; 8 nucleotides align to TRBD1. V trimming: 6 bases; J trimming: 0 bases; junction bases outside the gene matches: 6. The CDR3 is 16 residues long. Germline V gene lookup returns CDR1 SNHLY and CDR2 FYNNEI. CDR3 nucleotide sequence: TGTGCCAGCAGAGACGGACAGGGATCGAACACCGGGGAGCTGTTTTTT. Encoded protein: CASRDGQGSNTGELFF.

V is TRBV28 and J is TRBJ1-2, with D hard to call. V lost 6 bases, J lost 7 bases, and 18 bases lay in between. CDR1 MDHEN and CDR2 SYDVKM come from the germline V gene. The CDR3 contains 14 residues. The CDR3 loop is CASRHSQYRGGYTF. CDR3 coding DNA: TGTGCCAGCAGACACTCACAATACCGGGGTGGCTACACCTTC.

To note about this clone: The junction differs from germline at one of its ends, possibly a read error. The V gene is TRBV6-5, the J gene TRBJ1-1; tentatively, D is TRBD1 (5 bases). The CDR3 is made up of 14 amino acids. Germline V gives CDR1 MNHEY, CDR2 SVGAGI. The CDR3 DNA is TGTGCCAGCAGACACGGGGCGGTGAACACTGAAGTTTTCTTT. Amino acids: CASRHGAVNTEVFF.

The chain employs TRBV27 and TRBJ2-3; 9 nucleotides line up with TRBD1. The CDR3 is 17 amino acids. J gave up 4 bases and V 6 bases, and 14 bases lay outside the gene matches. The germline V gene encodes CDR1 MNHEY and CDR2 SMNVEV (reference sequence). Here the CDR3 reads CASSLISGTGRADTQYF. The CDR3 DNA is TGTGCCAGCAGCCTTATCTCCGGGACAGGGAGGGCAGATACGCAGTATTTT.

V gene TRBV4-3 combines with J gene TRBJ1-4, with 9 bases lining up with TRBD1. The CDR3 spans 18 residues. The junction had 14 bases not matched to a gene; V was cut back by 4 bases and J by 5 bases. Germline CDR1 LGHNA, CDR2 YSLEER. CDR3 sequence reads: CASSPNNPGTGRNEKLFF. CDR3 in DNA: TGCGCCAGCAGCCCCAACAACCCCGGGACAGGGAGGAATGAAAAACTGTTTTTT.

The chain combines TRBV9 with TRBJ2-5, with 10 bases identical to TRBD1. The V segment lost 3 bases and the J segment 4 bases; nucleotides outside the gene matches: 3. Germline V gene lookup returns CDR1 SGDLS and CDR2 YYNGEE. CDR3 length: 14 amino acids. CDR3: CASSAGQGLETQYF. The CDR3 DNA reads as TGTGCCAGCAGCGCGGGACAGGGGTTAGAGACCCAGTACTTC. Combining the CDR3 with reference TRBV9 and TRBJ2-5 gives the whole variable domain DSGVTQTPKHLITATGQRVTLRCSPRSGDLSVYWYQQSLDQGLQFLIQYYNGEERAKGNILERFSAQQFPDLHSELNLSSLELGDSALYFCASSAGQGLETQYFGPGTRLLVL.

The chain has TRBV4-1 and TRBJ1-5; D is perhaps TRBD1 (6 bases). The ends were cut back, 1 base at V and 3 bases at J, with 10 bases in the middle. The CDR3 has 15 amino acids. Germline-derived CDR1 and CDR2 are MGHRA and YSYEKL. Written as DNA, the CDR3 is TGCGCCAGCAGCCAAGGTCAGGGGTCCAATCAGCCCCAGCATTTT. Its translation is CASSQGQGSNQPQHF.

The J gene is TRBJ1-1, the V gene TRBV6-1, with a possible D match to TRBD1 (5 bases). The CDR3 sequence is 15 residues long. CDR1 is MNHNS, CDR2 SASEGT, per germline. V was cut by 1 base and J by 5 bases, with 14 bases left in between. The CDR3 reads CASSEVGGGETEAFF. CDR3 nucleotide sequence: TGTGCCAGCAGTGAAGTTGGGGGGGGAGAGACTGAAGCTTTCTTT.

This chain links TRBV7-9 with TRBJ1-2; D call uncertain. The V gene lost 5 bases and the J gene lost 3 bases, with 22 bases spanning the gap. Per the germline V gene, CDR1 is SEHNR and CDR2 is FQNEAQ (reference sequence). This CDR3 contains 17 residues. The CDR3 loop reads CASSPGVRARRDYGYTF. The CDR3 region has the DNA TGTGCCAGCAGCCCCGGAGTCCGGGCACGGAGGGACTATGGCTACACCTTC. The full variable domain, in which reference TRBV7-9 and TRBJ1-2 provide the parts outside the CDR3, is DTGVSQNPRHKITKRGQNVTFRCDPISEHNRLYWYRQTLGQGPEFLTYFQNEAQLEKSRLLSDRFSAERPKGSFSTLEIQRTEQGDSAMYLCASSPGVRARRDYGYTFGSGTRLTVV.

The genes are TRBV12-3 or TRBV12-4 and TRBJ1-6; no definite D call. This CDR3 is built from 12 residues. V lost 6 bases, J lost 5 bases, and 5 bases lay in between. The CDR3 loop is CASSLHNSPLHF. The CDR3 DNA sequence: TGTGCCAGCAGCCTACATAATTCACCCCTCCACTTT.

J is TRBJ1-2 and V is TRBV7-9, with 7 positions matching TRBD1. With 5 bases clipped from V and 0 bases from J, the junction kept 6 bases outside the gene matches. This CDR3 spans 15 amino acids. Per germline, CDR1 SEHNR and CDR2 FQNEAQ (reference sequence). The CDR3 nucleotides are TGTGCCAGCAGCCGCCCGACAGGGACTAACTATGGCTACACCTTC. Its translation: CASSRPTGTNYGYTF.

The chain employs TRBV2 and TRBJ2-6; 7 nucleotides agree with TRBD2. The CDR3 spans 18 residues. Looked up from germline, CDR1 is SNHLY and CDR2 is FYNNEI. V was pared by 4 bases and J by 0 bases, with 9 bases of the junction left unmatched. CDR3: CASSGNGGGNSGANVLTF. The CDR3 nucleotides read TGTGCCAGCAGTGGAAATGGCGGGGGAAACTCTGGGGCCAACGTCCTGACTTTC.

The chain employs TRBV6-5 and TRBJ2-5; D uncertain. Germline CDR1 reads MNHEY; CDR2 reads SVGAGI. Trimming cost V 6 bases and J 2 bases, with 10 bases left between them. The CDR3 spans 13 residues. The CDR3 spells CASRWRGQETQYF. The CDR3 coding sequence is TGTGCCAGCAGATGGAGAGGTCAAGAGACCCAGTACTTC.

This chain links TRBV3-1 (or the pseudogene TRBV3-2) with TRBJ1-1, with D possibly TRBD1 on 5 matching bases. The V end was cut by 5 bases, the J end by 4 bases, with 17 bases between. Germline loops: CDR1 LGHDT, CDR2 YNNKEL (reference sequence). CDR3 length: 15 residues. Here the CDR3 DNA reads TGTGCCAGCAGCTCCCATCCCTGGGGGGGCACTGAAGCTTTCTTT. Translated, it gives CASSSHPWGGTEAFF.

V is TRBV7-4 and J is TRBJ2-1, with a weak D call TRBD1 (5 bases). This CDR3 contains 14 residues. CDR1 is SGHVT, CDR2 SQSDAQ, per germline. Between the trimmed V and J ends, which lost 1 base and 8 bases, there was a span of 12 bases. The CDR3 DNA reads as TGTGCCAGCAGCTTAGGGGGCCCGTCCCATGAGCAGTTCTTC. Translating it yields CASSLGGPSHEQFF.

This rearrangement joins TRBV19 to TRBJ2-1, with 11 positions matching TRBD2. From germline, CDR1 is LNHDA and CDR2 SQIVND (reference sequence). CDR3 length: 14 residues. The V and J ends lost 5 bases and 13 bases, in that order; junction bases with no gene match: 10. Written as DNA, the CDR3 is TGTGCCAGTAGTCCAGGGGCTAGCGGGGGGTCACAGTTCTTC. It codes for CASSPGASGGSQFF.

The chain is built from TRBV15 and TRBJ1-1; D is unclear. The CDR3 has 13 amino acids. The ends were cut back, 5 bases at V and 5 bases at J, with 12 bases in the middle. Germline CDR1 and CDR2: LNHNV and YYDKDF (reference sequence). The CDR3 region is CATSARDRTEAFF. CDR3 nucleotides: TGTGCCACCAGCGCCCGAGACCGTACTGAAGCTTTCTTT.

Frequency places this clone as medium-sized. The rearrangement uses TRBV19 and TRBJ2-1, with TRBD2 identical over 8 bases. The CDR3 loop spans 15 amino acids. The ends lost 4 bases at V and 2 bases at J; junction bases unmatched: 4. Germline V gene sequence: CDR1 LNHDA, CDR2 SQIVND (reference sequence). The DNA of the CDR3 is TGTGCCAGTAGTACCACTAGCGGAGCCTACAATGAGCAGTTCTTC. Translating gives CASSTTSGAYNEQFF.

The rearrangement joins TRBV24-1 to TRBJ2-3; TRBD1 matches at 8 bases. Germline-derived CDR1 and CDR2 are KGHDR and SFDVKD. The CDR3 is 14 residues long. The ends lost 4 bases at V and 4 bases at J; junction bases unmatched: 3. The CDR3 coding sequence is TGTGCCACCAGTGACAGGACAGGGTCAGATACGCAGTATTTT. This sequence encodes CATSDRTGSDTQYF.